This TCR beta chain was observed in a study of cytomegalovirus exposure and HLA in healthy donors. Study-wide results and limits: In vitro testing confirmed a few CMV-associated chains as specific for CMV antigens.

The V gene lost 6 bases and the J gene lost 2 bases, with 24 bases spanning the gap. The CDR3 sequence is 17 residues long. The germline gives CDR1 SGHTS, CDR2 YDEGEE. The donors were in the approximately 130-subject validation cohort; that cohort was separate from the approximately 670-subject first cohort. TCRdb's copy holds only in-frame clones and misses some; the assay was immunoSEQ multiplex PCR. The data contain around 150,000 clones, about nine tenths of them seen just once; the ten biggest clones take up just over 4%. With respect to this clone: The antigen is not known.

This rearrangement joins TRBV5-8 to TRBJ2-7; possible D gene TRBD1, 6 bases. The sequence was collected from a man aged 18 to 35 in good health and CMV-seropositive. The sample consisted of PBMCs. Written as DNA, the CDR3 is TGTGCCAGCACCACCTGGGGTACCGGGACACCGACCTACGAGCAGTACTTC. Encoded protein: CASTTWGTGTPTYEQYF.